Given below is one TCR beta chain in context. Its target is not known. The data stem from a study of Ad26.COV2.S vaccination and SARS-CoV-2 variants. Background on the study: Sample donor was a member of the COV1001 Ad26.COV2.S trial arm.

Treatment: about 20 received Ad26.COV2.S at low or high dose, single or two shots; about 5 received placebo; per-sample allocation not given. Day 63 after the first injection of vaccine or placebo was the sampling time. An 18-55-year-old adult in Boston served as donor. The CDR3 consists of 14 residues. The germline V gene encodes CDR1 SGHNT and CDR2 YYREEE (reference sequence). With 2 bases removed from V and 3 bases from J, the gap between germline ends came to 12 bases. Study-level points and caveats: There was a possibility that the TCR breadth and depth analyses underestimated total T cell responses.

Only in-frame clones appear in the TCRdb table, and some are missing; sequencing was by immunoSEQ multiplex PCR. Of 500,000 or so clones in the sample, roughly 87% are singletons; the top ten hold 2.5% to 3%. The source is a person aged 18 to 59 who received the Ad26.COV2.S COVID-19 vaccine or a placebo. The specimen comprised peripheral blood, sampled in a trial of Ad26.COV2.S vaccine versus placebo. V gene TRBV5-4 combines with J gene TRBJ2-7, with D perhaps TRBD2 (5 bases). CDR3 coding DNA: TGTGCCAGCAGCTTAGGTGCCAGCGGCTACGAGCAGTACGTC. It codes for CASSLGASGYEQYV.